This TCR beta chain emerged from a study of blood T cell repertoires in COVID-19. Original processing methods: Nucleated cell number was recorded as an estimate derived from reference gene primer amplification. The table came from immunoSEQ multiplex PCR; TCRdb's copy has only in-frame clones and leaves some out. Clone size and V and J calls were adopted from that table, with D and trimming inferred from the DNA. The sample comprises 250,000 or so clones, about 89% of which are singletons, and about 9.3% rests with the top ten. Germline lookup yields CDR1 SGHTA and CDR2 FQGTGA. CDR3 length: 13 residues. After removal of 5 bases from V and 2 bases from J, the junction contained 2 bases not matched to a gene. Participants were aged roughly 18 to 90 years, lived in roughly 23 US areas, and enrolled virtually. In Cohort 3, a recovered donor had either two negative PCRs, clearance, or symptom resolution.

This clonotype was obtained from a middle-aged man who had recovered from COVID-19. Sequenced input: PBMCs or T cells enriched from blood (not recorded which). The rearrangement uses TRBV7-3 and TRBJ1-2, with 7 bases that match TRBD1. The CDR3 DNA follows: TGTGCCAGCAGCCCGGACAGGAACTATGGCTACACCTTC. Translating gives CASSPDRNYGYTF.